This T cell receptor (beta chain) was found in a study of blood T cell repertoires in COVID-19. Study as a whole: Whether acute or convalescent, the COVID-19 samples came from the United States, Italy and Spain. PBMCs, B-cell-depleted T cells, or T cells were the source of the cDNA or gDNA that made up the material.

A few counts support this clone. The CDR3 extends over 16 amino acids. Germline-derived CDR1 and CDR2 are MNHEY and SVGEGT. Trimming cost V 5 bases and J 3 bases, with 17 bases left between them. In the original processing: Reference gene primer amplification gave estimated nucleated cell counts. Repertoires were generated with immunoSEQ multiplex PCR, while TCRdb's copy carries only in-frame clones and drops some. V, J and clone size are those of that table, while D and trimming were read from the DNA. The table lists over 150,000 clones, about 80% of them singletons. The sequence was obtained from a man between 65 and 85 years old with active or convalescent COVID-19. The sequenced sample consisted of peripheral blood. This chain connects TRBV6-2 or TRBV6-3 to TRBJ1-3; possible D gene TRBD1, 6 bases. The CDR3: CASSQTGTSVGNTIYF. DNA for the CDR3: TGTGCCAGCAGTCAAACCGGGACATCCGTTGGAAACACCATATATTTT.